This note documents a single T cell receptor beta chain sequence. Its cognate antigen is unknown. The Oncomine TCR Beta short-read assay sequenced DNA from cultured CD4+ T cells. Each CDR3 protein gets one entry after TCRdb re-called the PCR reads with MiXCR. This repertoire shows approximately 11,000 distinct CDR3 sequences, roughly two fifths found once; its top ten account for 30% to 45%. The treatment here: roughly 10-day PBMC culture with coronavirus spike peptide pools or control peptides (ViraFEST assay). The sample originates from a study of vaccination and CD4 T cells after COVID-19. About the research overall: Overlapping spike peptides from SARS-CoV-2, HCoV-NL63, HCoV-OC43 and HCoV-229E served to stimulate the cells.

The specimen was CD4+ T cells from blood, cultured in vitro. The receptor was isolated from a human donor who had recovered from COVID-19.

The CDR3 protein is CASRPGRNTEAFF. The DNA for the CDR3 is TGTGCCAGTAGGCCCGGCCGGAACACTGAAGCTTTCTTT. The J gene is TRBJ1-1, the V gene TRBV19, with unresolved D. The V end lost 6 bases, the J end lost 1 base, and 9 bases lay between the germline ends. Germline V CDR1 and CDR2: LNHDA, SQIVND (reference sequence). This CDR3 contains 13 residues.